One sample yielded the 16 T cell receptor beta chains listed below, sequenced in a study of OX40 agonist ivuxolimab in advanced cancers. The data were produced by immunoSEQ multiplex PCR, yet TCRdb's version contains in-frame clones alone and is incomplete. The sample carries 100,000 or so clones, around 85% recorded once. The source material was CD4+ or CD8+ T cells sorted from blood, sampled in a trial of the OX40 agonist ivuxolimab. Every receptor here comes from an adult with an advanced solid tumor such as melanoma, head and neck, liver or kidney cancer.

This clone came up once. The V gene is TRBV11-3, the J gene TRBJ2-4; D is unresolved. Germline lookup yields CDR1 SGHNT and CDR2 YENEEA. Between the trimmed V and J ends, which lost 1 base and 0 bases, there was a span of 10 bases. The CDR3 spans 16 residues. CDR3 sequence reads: CASSLANGLAKNIQYF. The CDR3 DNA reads TGTGCCAGCAGCTTAGCCAATGGGTTAGCCAAAAACATTCAGTACTTC.

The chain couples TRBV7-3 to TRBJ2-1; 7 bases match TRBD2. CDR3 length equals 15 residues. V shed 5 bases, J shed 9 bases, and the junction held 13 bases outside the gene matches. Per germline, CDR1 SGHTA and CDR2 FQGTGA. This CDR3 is CASSLDTAGIGEQFF. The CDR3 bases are TGTGCCAGCAGCCTTGATACAGCGGGGATCGGTGAGCAGTTCTTC.

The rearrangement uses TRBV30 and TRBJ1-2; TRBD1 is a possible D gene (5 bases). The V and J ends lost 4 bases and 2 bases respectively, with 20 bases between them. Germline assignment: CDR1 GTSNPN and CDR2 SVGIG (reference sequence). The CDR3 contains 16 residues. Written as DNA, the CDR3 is TGTGCCTGGATCACCCCTCCGGGGGGGGGAAACTATGGCTACACCTTC. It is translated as CAWITPPGGGNYGYTF.

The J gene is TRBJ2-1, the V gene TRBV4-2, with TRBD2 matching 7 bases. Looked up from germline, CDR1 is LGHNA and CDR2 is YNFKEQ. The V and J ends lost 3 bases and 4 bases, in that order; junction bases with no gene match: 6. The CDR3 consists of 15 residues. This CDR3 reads CASSQELAPYNEQFF. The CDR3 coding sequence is TGTGCCAGCAGCCAGGAACTAGCGCCGTACAATGAGCAGTTCTTC.

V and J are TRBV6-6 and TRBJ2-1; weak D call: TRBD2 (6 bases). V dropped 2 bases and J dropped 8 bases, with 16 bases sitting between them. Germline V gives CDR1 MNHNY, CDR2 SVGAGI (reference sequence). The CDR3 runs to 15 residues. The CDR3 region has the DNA TGTGCCAGCAGTTACGAGGGACTGCCAAGCCATGAGCAGTTCTTC. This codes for CASSYEGLPSHEQFF.

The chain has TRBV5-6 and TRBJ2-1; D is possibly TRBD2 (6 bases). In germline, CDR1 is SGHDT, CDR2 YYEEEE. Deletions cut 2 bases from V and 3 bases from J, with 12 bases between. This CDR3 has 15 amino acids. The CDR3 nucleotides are TGTGCCAGCAGCTTTCTGTCGGGGGTCTACAATGAGCAGTTCTTC. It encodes CASSFLSGVYNEQFF.

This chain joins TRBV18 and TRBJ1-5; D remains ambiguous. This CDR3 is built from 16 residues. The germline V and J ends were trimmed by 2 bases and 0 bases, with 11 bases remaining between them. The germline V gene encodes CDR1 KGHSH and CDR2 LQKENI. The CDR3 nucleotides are TGTGCCAGCTCACCAGGTCTCGCTCCTAGCAATCAGCCCCAGCATTTT. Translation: CASSPGLAPSNQPQHF.

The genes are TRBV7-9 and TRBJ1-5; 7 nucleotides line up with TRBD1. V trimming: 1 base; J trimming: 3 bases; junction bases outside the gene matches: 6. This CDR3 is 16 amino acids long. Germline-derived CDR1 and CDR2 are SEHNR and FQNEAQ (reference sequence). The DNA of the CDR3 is TGTGCCAGCAGCTTAGTAGGGGGCCGAGCCAATCAGCCCCAGCATTTT. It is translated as CASSLVGGRANQPQHF.

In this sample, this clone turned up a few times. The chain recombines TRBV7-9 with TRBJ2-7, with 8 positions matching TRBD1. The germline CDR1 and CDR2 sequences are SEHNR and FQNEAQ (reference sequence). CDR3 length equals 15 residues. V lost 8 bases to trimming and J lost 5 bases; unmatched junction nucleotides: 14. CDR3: CASSQVWTGRDEQYF. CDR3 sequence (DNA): TGTGCCAGCTCTCAGGTTTGGACAGGGCGCGACGAGCAGTACTTC.

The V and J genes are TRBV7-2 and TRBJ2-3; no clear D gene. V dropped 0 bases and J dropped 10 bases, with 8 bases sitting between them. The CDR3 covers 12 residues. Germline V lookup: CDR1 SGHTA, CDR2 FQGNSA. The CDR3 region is CASSLAGLAQYF. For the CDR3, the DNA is TGTGCCAGCAGCTTAGCGGGGTTAGCGCAGTATTTT.

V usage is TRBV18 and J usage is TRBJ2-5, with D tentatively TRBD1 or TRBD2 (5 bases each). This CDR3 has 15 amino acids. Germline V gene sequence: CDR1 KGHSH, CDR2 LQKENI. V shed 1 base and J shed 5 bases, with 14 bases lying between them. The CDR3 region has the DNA TGTGCCAGCTCACCACTACCGGGACGTGAGGAGACCCAGTACTTC. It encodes CASSPLPGREETQYF.

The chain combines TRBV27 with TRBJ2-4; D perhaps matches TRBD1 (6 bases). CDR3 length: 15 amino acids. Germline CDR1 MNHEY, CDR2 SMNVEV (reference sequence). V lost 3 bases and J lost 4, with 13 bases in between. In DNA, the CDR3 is TGTGCCAGCAGTTTCCGGACAGACGCTAAAAACATTCAGTACTTC. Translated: CASSFRTDAKNIQYF.

CDR3 sequence: CASSAGGVSTDTQYF. CDR3 nucleotides: TGTGCCAGCAGCGCCGGCGGGGTAAGCACAGATACGCAGTATTTT. V usage is TRBV11-2 and J usage is TRBJ2-3, with D perhaps matching TRBD2 (6 bases). Trimming shortened V by 5 bases and J by 0 bases, and 12 bases separated the two germline ends. The CDR3 spans 15 residues. The germline V gene has CDR1 SGHAT and CDR2 FQNNGV.

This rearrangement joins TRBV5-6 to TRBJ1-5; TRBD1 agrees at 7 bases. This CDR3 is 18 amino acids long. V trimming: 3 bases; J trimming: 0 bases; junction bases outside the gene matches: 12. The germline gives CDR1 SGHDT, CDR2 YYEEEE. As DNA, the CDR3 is TGTGCCAGCAGCTCATACCGGGACAGTATTTTTAGCAATCAGCCCCAGCATTTT. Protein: CASSSYRDSIFSNQPQHF.

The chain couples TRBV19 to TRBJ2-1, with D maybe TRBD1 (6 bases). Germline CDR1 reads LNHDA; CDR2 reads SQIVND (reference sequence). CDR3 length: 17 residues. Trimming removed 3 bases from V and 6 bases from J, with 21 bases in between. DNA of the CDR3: TGTGCCAGTAGTATTGGGTCGGGTAGGACAGCCGGCAATGAGCAGTTCTTC. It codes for CASSIGSGRTAGNEQFF.

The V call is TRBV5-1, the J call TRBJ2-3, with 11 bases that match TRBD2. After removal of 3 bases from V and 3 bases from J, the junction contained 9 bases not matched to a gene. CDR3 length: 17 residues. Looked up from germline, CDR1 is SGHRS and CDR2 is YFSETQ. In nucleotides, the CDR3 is TGCGCCAGCAGCTCTGGGGCTAGCGGGAGGAATACAGATACGCAGTATTTT. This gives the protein CASSSGASGRNTDTQYF.